The 22 T cell receptor beta chains listed next were all sequenced from one sample in a study of pediatric ulcerative colitis. Some clones are missing from TCRdb's copy, which holds only in-frame ones; the method was immunoSEQ multiplex PCR. The sample has around 68,000 clones; 70% to 80% are singletons. Material: blood. These receptor sequences come from a boy under 18 with moderate ulcerative colitis.

The chain is built from TRBV14 and TRBJ2-3, with D perhaps matching TRBD2 (5 bases). Germline CDR1 reads SGHDN; CDR2 reads FVKESK. The V gene lost 1 base and the J gene lost 0 bases, with 11 bases spanning the gap. The CDR3 has 16 residues. As DNA, the CDR3 is TGTGCCAGCAGCCAAGGTCGGGGTCCGAGCACAGATACGCAGTATTTT. Translation gives CASSQGRGPSTDTQYF.

This rearrangement joins TRBV6-1 to TRBJ1-4; the D is unclear. Per the germline V gene, CDR1 is MNHNS and CDR2 is SASEGT. The CDR3 spans 16 residues. The ends were cut back, 3 bases at V and 8 bases at J, with 19 bases in the middle. CDR3 bases: TGTGCCAGCAGTGATATTAGTGCAGGCGAGTGGGAAAAACTGTTTTTT. Its protein product is CASSDISAGEWEKLFF.

This sequence joins TRBV5-1 and TRBJ1-4; possible D gene TRBD1, 5 bases. Germline V gives CDR1 SGHRS, CDR2 YFSETQ. The CDR3 loop spans 15 amino acids. Between the trimmed V and J ends, which lost 2 bases and 1 base, there was a span of 9 bases. CDR3 sequence reads: CASSLGTGTNEKLFF. In nucleotides, the CDR3 is TGCGCCAGCAGCTTAGGGACCGGAACTAATGAAAAACTGTTTTTT.

The J gene is TRBJ1-4, the V gene TRBV6-6; D gene ambiguous. Trimming pared 6 bases from V and 3 bases from J, leaving 17 bases between. Germline V CDR1 and CDR2: MNHNY, SVGAGI (reference sequence). This CDR3 contains 16 residues. The CDR3 here is CASRYPGRRPNEKLFF. In nucleotides, the CDR3 is TGTGCCAGCAGATATCCCGGACGCAGGCCTAATGAAAAACTGTTTTTT.

This chain links TRBV7-3 with TRBJ1-1; D unresolved. Looked up from germline, CDR1 is SGHTA and CDR2 is FQGTGA. Trimming took off 5 bases at V and 0 bases at J, with 13 bases between the two ends. The CDR3 is 15 amino acids. CDR3 residues: CASSPGGPMNTEAFF. The CDR3 nucleotides are TGTGCCAGCAGCCCAGGTGGCCCCATGAACACTGAAGCTTTCTTT. Full variable domain (outside the CDR3, taken from reference TRBV7-3 and TRBJ1-1): GAGVSQTPSNKVTEKGKYVELRCDPISGHTALYWYRQSLGQGPEFLIYFQGTGAADDSGLPNDRFFAVRPEGSVSTLKIQRTERGDSAVYLCASSPGGPMNTEAFFGQGTRLTVV.

The chain employs TRBV4-1 and TRBJ1-1; a weak D match, TRBD1 (5 bases). CDR3 length: 15 residues. The V gene's germline CDR1 is MGHRA and CDR2 YSYEKL. The germline V and J ends were trimmed by 0 bases and 4 bases, with 12 bases remaining between them. As DNA, the CDR3 is TGCGCCAGCAGCCAAGACAGGGACCGTCTCACTGAAGCTTTCTTT. This encodes CASSQDRDRLTEAFF.

This clone was seen more than once but under ten times. V and J are TRBV5-1 and TRBJ1-5, with a tentative D call TRBD1 (6 bases). In germline, CDR1 is SGHRS, CDR2 YFSETQ. V gave up 0 bases and J gave up 5 bases, with 6 bases separating them. This CDR3 comprises 13 residues. The CDR3 protein is CASSLGTDQPQHF. The CDR3, as DNA: TGCGCCAGCAGCTTGGGGACAGATCAGCCCCAGCATTTT. Full variable domain (outside the CDR3, taken from reference TRBV5-1 and TRBJ1-5): KAGVTQTPRYLIKTRGQQVTLSCSPISGHRSVSWYQQTPGQGLQFLFEYFSETQRNKGNFPGRFSGRQFSNSRSEMNVSTLELGDSALYLCASSLGTDQPQHFGDGTRLSIL.

This clone was picked up a small number of times. CDR3 sequence reads: CASSSRQNTEAFF. The CDR3 DNA sequence: TGTGCCAGCAGCTCCAGACAGAACACTGAAGCTTTCTTT. The chain recombines TRBV7-9 with TRBJ1-1; D gene ambiguous. Germline loops: CDR1 SEHNR, CDR2 FQNEAQ (reference sequence). The CDR3 length is 13 residues. The germline V and J ends were trimmed by 4 bases and 1 base, with 7 bases remaining between them.

A few counts support this clone. The chain has TRBV4-1 and TRBJ1-1; D is perhaps TRBD1 (6 bases). This CDR3 is built from 15 residues. Germline V gene sequence: CDR1 MGHRA, CDR2 YSYEKL. The V and J ends lost 4 bases and 1 base respectively, with 13 bases between them. CDR3 bases: TGCGCCAGCAGCCCGAAAACAGGGAGGAACACTGAAGCTTTCTTT. Protein product: CASSPKTGRNTEAFF.

V usage is TRBV28 and J usage is TRBJ2-7, with TRBD2 identical over 10 bases. The V and J ends lost 4 bases and 6 bases, in that order; junction bases with no gene match: 12. Germline-derived CDR1 and CDR2 are MDHEN and SYDVKM. This CDR3 region has 16 residues. CDR3 nucleotide sequence: TGTGCCAGCAGTTCGTATGCTAGCGGGGGCTGGGGCGAGCAGTACTTC. Encoded protein: CASSSYASGGWGEQYF. The full variable domain, completed using reference TRBV28 and TRBJ2-7, is DVKVTQSSRYLVKRTGEKVFLECVQDMDHENMFWYRQDPGLGLRLIYFSYDVKMKEKGDIPEGYSVSREKKERFSLILESASTNQTSMYLCASSSYASGGWGEQYFGPGTRLTVT.

This chain connects TRBV18 to TRBJ1-2; TRBD1 aligns across 9 bases. The germline gives CDR1 KGHSH, CDR2 LQKENI. This CDR3 spans 14 amino acids. V lost 5 bases, J lost 6 bases, and 7 bases stayed unmatched. Here the CDR3 reads CASSGGTGSDGYTF. The CDR3 DNA reads as TGTGCCAGCTCAGGCGGGACAGGGTCGGATGGCTACACCTTC.

The chain joins TRBV9 to TRBJ2-5; D not resolved. The CDR3 has 15 residues. Germline loops: CDR1 SGDLS, CDR2 YYNGEE. V was trimmed by 0 bases and J by 4 bases, leaving 13 bases between them. CDR3 nucleotides: TGTGCCAGCAGCGTAGATGGGCGGTCCGGAGAGACCCAGTACTTC. Its translation is CASSVDGRSGETQYF.

The chain employs TRBV4-3 and TRBJ2-6; 12 bases agree with TRBD1. Germline trimming cut 3 bases from V and 3 bases from J; bases unmatched to any gene: 6. This CDR3 comprises 18 residues. Looked up from germline, CDR1 is LGHNA and CDR2 is YSLEER. The CDR3 loop reads CASSQWGQGAVGANVLTF. The CDR3 DNA reads as TGCGCCAGCAGCCAGTGGGGACAGGGGGCTGTTGGGGCCAACGTCCTGACTTTC.

The rearrangement links TRBV9 to TRBJ1-2; 7 bases fit TRBD1. The germline CDR1 and CDR2 sequences are SGDLS and YYNGEE. This CDR3 comprises 17 residues. The J segment lost 4 bases and the V segment lost 4 bases, leaving 16 bases of the junction unmatched. The CDR3 DNA reads as TGTGCCAGCAGCCCTATTTCCGGGACAGAGAGATCCTATGGCTACACCTTC. It is translated as CASSPISGTERSYGYTF.

This clone was counted a single time. The chain employs TRBV21-1 and TRBJ2-7. TRBV21-1 is assigned pseudogene status. CDR3 length: 13 residues. CDR3 protein: CASSKGRGGEQYF. The CDR3 bases are TGTGCCAGCAGTAAGGGGAGAGGCGGCGAGCAGTACTTC.

The chain carries TRBV7-9 and TRBJ1-2; D ambiguous. V was clipped by 5 bases and J by 4 bases, with 11 bases between them. The CDR3 extends over 13 amino acids. Germline V gene sequence: CDR1 SEHNR, CDR2 FQNEAQ (reference sequence). CDR3 protein: CASSPARGYGYTF. DNA of the CDR3: TGTGCCAGCAGCCCGGCCCGAGGCTATGGCTACACCTTC.

This clone was picked up a small number of times. This chain uses TRBV18 with TRBJ1-2, with D uncertain. CDR3 length: 14 residues. Trimming pared 2 bases from V and 2 bases from J, leaving 9 bases between. Looked up from germline, CDR1 is KGHSH and CDR2 is LQKENI. The CDR3: CASSPSNRNYGYTF. The CDR3 region has the DNA TGTGCCAGCTCACCAAGTAACAGAAACTATGGCTACACCTTC.

As DNA, the CDR3 is TGCAGCGTTGCCATTAGCTCTGGAAACACCATATATTTT. It codes for CSVAISSGNTIYF. V is TRBV29-1 and J is TRBJ1-3; D remains ambiguous. CDR1 is SQVTM, CDR2 ANQGSEA, per germline. This CDR3 has 13 amino acids. V was clipped by 4 bases and J by 0 bases, with 7 bases between them.

The chain links TRBV15 to TRBJ2-7, with 7 positions matching TRBD1. V lost 5 bases to trimming and J lost 7 bases; unmatched junction nucleotides: 8. CDR1 LNHNV and CDR2 YYDKDF come from the germline V gene (reference sequence). The CDR3 has 13 amino acids. CDR3: CATSQDRRDEQYF. The CDR3 DNA sequence: TGTGCCACCAGCCAGGACAGGCGAGATGAGCAGTACTTC.

V usage is TRBV6-4 and J usage is TRBJ2-7; the D is unclear. Looked up from germline, CDR1 is MRHNA and CDR2 is SNTAGT. Trimming left V 2 bases short and J 6 bases short, with 8 bases between. CDR3 length equals 12 residues. CDR3 sequence reads: CASSDTPAEQYF. CDR3 nucleotide sequence: TGTGCCAGCAGTGACACTCCTGCCGAGCAGTACTTC.

V usage is TRBV5-1 and J usage is TRBJ1-1, with D possibly being TRBD1 (5 bases). V was trimmed by 0 bases and J by 5 bases, leaving 23 bases between them. The CDR3 is made up of 18 amino acids. Germline CDR1 is SGHRS and CDR2 is YFSETQ. CDR3 in DNA: TGCGCCAGCAGCTTGGGATCGTTGCATAATCGGGGGGGAACTGAAGCTTTCTTT. The encoded protein is CASSLGSLHNRGGTEAFF.

This clone has only a few counts. This sequence joins TRBV5-8 and TRBJ1-2; 10 nucleotides align to TRBD1. The CDR3 extends over 14 amino acids. Trimming removed 4 bases from V and 4 bases from J; junction bases left unmatched: 4. The germline V gene has CDR1 SGHTS and CDR2 YDEGEE. CDR3 nucleotide sequence: TGTGCCAGCAGCCCCTGGACAGGGGGCTATGGCTACACCTTC. Encoded protein: CASSPWTGGYGYTF.